The source of this T cell receptor beta chain is a study of T cell repertoires in cytomegalovirus infection. Overall study: Both CMV infection and a matching HLA type were indicated by public TCR beta signatures.

TCRdb redid the calling of the reads with MiXCR, one entry per CDR3 protein. This table has around 300,000 distinct CDR3 sequences, roughly a quarter appearing once. The length of the CDR3 is 14 residues. The V end was cut by 7 bases, the J end by 0 bases, with 13 bases between. Germline V gene data show CDR1 as SQVTM and CDR2 as ANQGSEA. The V gene is TRBV29-1, the J gene TRBJ2-1, with D tentatively TRBD1 or TRBD2 (5 bases each). Material: PBMCs. This TCR was recovered from a human donor in good health (CMV status not recorded). Some clones in this sample may be carry-over from other donors' samples. The CDR3 nucleotides are TGCAGCGGGGGACGCGTGAGCTCCTACAATGAGCAGTTCTTC. This gives the protein CSGGRVSSYNEQFF.